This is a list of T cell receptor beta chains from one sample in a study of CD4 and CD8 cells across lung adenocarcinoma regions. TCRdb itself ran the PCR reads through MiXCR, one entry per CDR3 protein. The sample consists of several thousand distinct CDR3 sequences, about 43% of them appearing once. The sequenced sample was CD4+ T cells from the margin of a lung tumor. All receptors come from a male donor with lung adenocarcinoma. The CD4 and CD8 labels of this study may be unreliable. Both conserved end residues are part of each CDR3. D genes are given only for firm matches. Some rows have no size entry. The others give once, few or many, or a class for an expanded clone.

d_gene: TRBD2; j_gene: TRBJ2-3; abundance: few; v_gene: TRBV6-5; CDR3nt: TGTGCCAGCAGTTACTATGGGAAGCTAGCGGGCAAAGCAGATACGCAGTATTTT; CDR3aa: CASSYYGKLAGKADTQYF
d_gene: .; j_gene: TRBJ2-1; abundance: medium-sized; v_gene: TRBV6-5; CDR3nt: TGTGCCAGCAGACTCAGACCGGGGAGTTACAATGAGCAGTTCTTC; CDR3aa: CASRLRPGSYNEQFF
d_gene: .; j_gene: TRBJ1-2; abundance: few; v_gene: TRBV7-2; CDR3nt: TGTGCCAGCAGCCAGGACAGCATCTATGGCTACACCTTC; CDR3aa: CASSQDSIYGYTF
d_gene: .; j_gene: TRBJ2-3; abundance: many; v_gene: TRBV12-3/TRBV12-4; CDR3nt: TGTGCCAGCAGTTTTGGGCCAGCCACAGATACGCAGTATTTT; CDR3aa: CASSFGPATDTQYF
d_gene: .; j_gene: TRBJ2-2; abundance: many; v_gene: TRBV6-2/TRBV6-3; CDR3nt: TGTGCCAGCAGTGGCATCTCGAACACCGGGGAGCTGTTTTTT; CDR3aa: CASSGISNTGELFF
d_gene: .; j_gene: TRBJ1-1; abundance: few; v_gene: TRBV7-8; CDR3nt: TGTGCCAGCAGCTTAGCAGTTGGAGCGGACACTGAAGCTTTCTTT; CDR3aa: CASSLAVGADTEAFF
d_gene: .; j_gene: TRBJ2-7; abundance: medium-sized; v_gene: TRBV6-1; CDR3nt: TGTGCCAGCTGCCGCAGCCGGGACTCGAGCTCCTACGAGCAGTACTTC; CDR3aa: CASCRSRDSSSYEQYF
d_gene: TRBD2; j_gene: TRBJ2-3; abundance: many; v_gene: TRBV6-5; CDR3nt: TGTGCCAGCAGTTACACCAAACTAGCGGGAGGGCAGGATACGCAGTATTTT; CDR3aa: CASSYTKLAGGQDTQYF
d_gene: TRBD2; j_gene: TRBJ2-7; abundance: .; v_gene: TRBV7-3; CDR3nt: TGTGCCAGCAGCTCGGGACTAGCAACCGAGCAGTACTTC; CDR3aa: CASSSGLATEQYF
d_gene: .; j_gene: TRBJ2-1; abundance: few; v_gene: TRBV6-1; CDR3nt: TGTGCCAGCAGTGGGTACTCTGGTAACAATGAGCAGTTCTTC; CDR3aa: CASSGYSGNNEQFF
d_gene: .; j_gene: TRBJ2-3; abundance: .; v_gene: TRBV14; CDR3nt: TGTGCCAGCCAGGGGAGTAGCCGCACCGATACGCTGTATTTT; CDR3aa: CASQGSSRTDTLYF
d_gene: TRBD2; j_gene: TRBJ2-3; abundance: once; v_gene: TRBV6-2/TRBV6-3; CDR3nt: TGTGCCAGCGGTGGGACTAGCGGGTACACGCAGTATTTC; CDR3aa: CASGGTSGYTQYF
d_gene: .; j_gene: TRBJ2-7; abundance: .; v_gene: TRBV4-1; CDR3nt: TGCGCCAGCAGCCAAGTCCCAGGGAGCGAGCAGTACTTC; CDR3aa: CASSQVPGSEQYF
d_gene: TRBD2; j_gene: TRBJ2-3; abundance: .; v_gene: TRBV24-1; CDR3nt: TGTGTCACGGGAGGGAGAGACAAAAATATGCAGTATTTT; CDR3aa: CVTGGRDKNMQYF
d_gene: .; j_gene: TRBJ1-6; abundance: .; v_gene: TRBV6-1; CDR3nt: TGTGCCAGCAGGCCCCGAGGCGAAGTAATTTCACCCCTCCACTTT; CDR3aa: CASRPRGEVISPLHF